This entry is about one TCR beta chain. Antigen unknown. This sample was taken from a study of T cells in narcolepsy. Study context: Patients with NT1 or NT2 and healthy control donors were enrolled. General observations from the study: HCRT-specific and TRIB2-specific autoreactive clonotypes appeared among same-patient CSF and blood CD4+ clonotypes. Some memory CD4+ repertoires had no autoreactive clone sequences. Healthy controls reportedly lacked the autoreactive clonotypes serially found in patients' blood.

CDR3 length: 19 amino acids. V was clipped by 2 bases and J by 2 bases; unmatched bases: 13. Germline CDR1 reads LGHNT; CDR2 reads FRNRAP. Method: immunoSEQ multiplex PCR; TCRdb's copy keeps in-frame clones and lacks some. Counted here are fewer than 35,000 clones, 82% occurring once; the ten biggest clones make up around 2.3%. The chain uses TRBV12-5 and TRBJ2-2, with 8 bases aligning to TRBD1. This receptor was obtained from a human donor with narcolepsy. The sample consisted of CD45RA- memory CD4+ T cells from PBMCs. CDR3 nucleotides: TGTGCTAGTGGTTTGCATCGTATTGGGGCAGGGGGCAACACCGGGGAGCTGTTTTTT. Amino acids: CASGLHRIGAGGNTGELFF.